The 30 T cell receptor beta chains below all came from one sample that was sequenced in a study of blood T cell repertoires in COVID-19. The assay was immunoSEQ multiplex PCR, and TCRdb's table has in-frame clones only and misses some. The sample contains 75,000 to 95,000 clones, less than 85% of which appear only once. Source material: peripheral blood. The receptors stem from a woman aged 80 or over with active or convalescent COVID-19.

CDR3 in DNA: TGTGCCAGCAGGGAGACTAGCAATGAGCAGTTCTTC. It yields the protein CASRETSNEQFF. The chain employs TRBV2 and TRBJ2-1, with a weak D call TRBD2 (6 bases). CDR1 SNHLY and CDR2 FYNNEI come from the germline V gene. V was cut by 6 bases and J by 6 bases, with 9 bases left in between. This CDR3 has 12 residues.

The CDR3 DNA reads TGCGCCAGCAGACCCGACAGGGGCTTTGGAAACACCATATATTTT. Translated, it gives CASRPDRGFGNTIYF. The chain has TRBV5-1 and TRBJ1-3; TRBD1 matches at 8 bases. After removal of 5 bases from V and 3 bases from J, the junction contained 7 bases not matched to a gene. Germline V gives CDR1 SGHRS, CDR2 YFSETQ. This CDR3 is built from 15 residues.

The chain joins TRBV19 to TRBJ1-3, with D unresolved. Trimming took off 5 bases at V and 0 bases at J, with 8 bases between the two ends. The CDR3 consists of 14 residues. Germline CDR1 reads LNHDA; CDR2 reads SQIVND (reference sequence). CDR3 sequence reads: CASSRDDSGNTIYF. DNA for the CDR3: TGTGCCAGTAGTCGGGATGACTCTGGAAACACCATATATTTT.

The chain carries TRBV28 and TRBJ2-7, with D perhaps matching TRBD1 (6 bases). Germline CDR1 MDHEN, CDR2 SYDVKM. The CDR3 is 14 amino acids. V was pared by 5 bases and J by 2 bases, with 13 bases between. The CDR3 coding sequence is TGTGCCAGCAGTCGAACAGGGCCCCCCTACGAGCAGTACTTC. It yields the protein CASSRTGPPYEQYF.

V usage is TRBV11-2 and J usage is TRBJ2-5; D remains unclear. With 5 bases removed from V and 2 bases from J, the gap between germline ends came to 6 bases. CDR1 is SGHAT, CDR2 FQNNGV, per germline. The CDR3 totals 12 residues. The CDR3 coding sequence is TGTGCCAGCAGCAGCCTACAAGAGACCCAGTACTTC. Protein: CASSSLQETQYF. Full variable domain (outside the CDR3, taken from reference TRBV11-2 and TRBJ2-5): EAGVAQSPRYKIIEKRQSVAFWCNPISGHATLYWYQQILGQGPKLLIQFQNNGVVDDSQLPKDRFSAERLKGVDSTLKIQPAKLEDSAVYLCASSSLQETQYFGPGTRLLVL.

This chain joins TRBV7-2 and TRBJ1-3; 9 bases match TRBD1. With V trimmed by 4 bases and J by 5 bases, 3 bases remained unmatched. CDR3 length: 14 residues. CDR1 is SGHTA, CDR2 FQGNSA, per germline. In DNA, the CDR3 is TGTGCCAGCAGCTGGGACAGGGACCGAAACACCATATATTTT. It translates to CASSWDRDRNTIYF. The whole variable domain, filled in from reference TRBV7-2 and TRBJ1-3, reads GAGVSQSPSNKVTEKGKDVELRCDPISGHTALYWYRQSLGQGLEFLIYFQGNSAPDKSGLPSDRFSAERTGGSVSTLTIQRTQQEDSAVYLCASSWDRDRNTIYFGEGSWLTVV.

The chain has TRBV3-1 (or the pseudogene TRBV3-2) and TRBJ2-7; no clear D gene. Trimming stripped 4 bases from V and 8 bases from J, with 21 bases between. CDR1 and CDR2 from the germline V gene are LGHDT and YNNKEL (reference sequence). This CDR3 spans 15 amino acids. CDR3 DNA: TGTGCCAGCAGCCCTCGCGTCAGCGTCTCCCTGCAGCAGTACTTC. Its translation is CASSPRVSVSLQQYF.

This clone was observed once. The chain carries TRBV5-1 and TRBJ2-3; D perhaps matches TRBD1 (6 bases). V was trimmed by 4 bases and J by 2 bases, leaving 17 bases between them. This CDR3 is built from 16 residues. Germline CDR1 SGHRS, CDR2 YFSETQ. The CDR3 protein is CASSLEQGASTDTQYF. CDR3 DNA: TGCGCCAGCAGCCTAGAACAGGGCGCGTCCACAGATACGCAGTATTTT.

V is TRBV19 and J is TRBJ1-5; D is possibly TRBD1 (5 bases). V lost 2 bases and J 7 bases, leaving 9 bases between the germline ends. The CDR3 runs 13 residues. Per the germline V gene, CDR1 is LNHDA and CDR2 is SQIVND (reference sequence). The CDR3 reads CASSISREQPQHF. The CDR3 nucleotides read TGTGCCAGTAGTATAAGCAGGGAACAGCCCCAGCATTTT.

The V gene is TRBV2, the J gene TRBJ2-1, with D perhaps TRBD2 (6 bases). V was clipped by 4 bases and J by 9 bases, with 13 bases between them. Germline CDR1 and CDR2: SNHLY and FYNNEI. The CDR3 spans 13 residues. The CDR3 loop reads CASSGVGRPEQFF. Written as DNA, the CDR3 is TGTGCCAGCAGTGGTGTCGGGAGACCTGAGCAGTTCTTC.

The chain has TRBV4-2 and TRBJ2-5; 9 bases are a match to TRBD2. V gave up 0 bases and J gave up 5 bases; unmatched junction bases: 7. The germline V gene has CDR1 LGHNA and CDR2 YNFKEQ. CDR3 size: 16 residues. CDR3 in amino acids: CASSQDLSGSSETQYF. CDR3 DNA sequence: TGTGCCAGCAGCCAAGATCTTAGCGGGAGTTCCGAGACCCAGTACTTC.

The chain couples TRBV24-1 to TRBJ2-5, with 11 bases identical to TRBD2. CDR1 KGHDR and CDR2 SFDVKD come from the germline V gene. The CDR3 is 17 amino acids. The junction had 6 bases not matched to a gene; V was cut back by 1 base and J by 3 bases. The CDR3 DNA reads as TGTGCCACCAGTGATTTCGGACTAGCGGGTAATAAAGAGACCCAGTACTTC. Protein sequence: CATSDFGLAGNKETQYF.

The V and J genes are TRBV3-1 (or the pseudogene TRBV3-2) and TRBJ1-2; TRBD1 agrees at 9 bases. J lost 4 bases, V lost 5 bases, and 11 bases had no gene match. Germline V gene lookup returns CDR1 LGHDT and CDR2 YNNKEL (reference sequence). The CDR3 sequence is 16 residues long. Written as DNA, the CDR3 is TGTGCCAGCAGCAGCGGGACAGGGTTTCAGGGCTATGGCTACACCTTC. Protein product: CASSSGTGFQGYGYTF.

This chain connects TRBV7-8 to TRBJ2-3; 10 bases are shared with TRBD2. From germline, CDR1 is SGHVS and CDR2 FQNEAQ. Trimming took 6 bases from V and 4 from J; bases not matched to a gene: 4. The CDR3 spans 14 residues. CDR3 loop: CASRASGGSDTQYF. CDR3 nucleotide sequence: TGTGCCAGCAGAGCTAGCGGGGGATCAGATACGCAGTATTTT.

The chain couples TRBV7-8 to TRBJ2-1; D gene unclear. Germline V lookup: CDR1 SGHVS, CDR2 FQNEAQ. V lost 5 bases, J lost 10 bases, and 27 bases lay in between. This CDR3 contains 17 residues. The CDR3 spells CASSPSPGSRPPLEQFF. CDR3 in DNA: TGTGCCAGCAGCCCGTCCCCAGGCTCGCGCCCCCCATTGGAGCAGTTCTTC. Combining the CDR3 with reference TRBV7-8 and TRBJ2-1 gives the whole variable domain GAGVSQSPRYKVAKRGQDVALRCDPISGHVSLFWYQQALGQGPEFLTYFQNEAQLDKSGLPSDRFFAERPEGSVSTLKIQRTQQEDSAVYLCASSPSPGSRPPLEQFFGPGTRLTVL.

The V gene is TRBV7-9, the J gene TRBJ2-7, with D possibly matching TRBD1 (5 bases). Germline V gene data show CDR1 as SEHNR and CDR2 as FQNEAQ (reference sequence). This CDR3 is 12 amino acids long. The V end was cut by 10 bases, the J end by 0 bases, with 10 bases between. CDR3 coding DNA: TGTGCCATAGACAGCCTCTCCTACGAGCAGTACTTC. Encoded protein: CAIDSLSYEQYF.

CDR3 sequence (DNA): TGTGCCACCAGCAGCCGGGACAATAAAGAGACCCAGTACTTC. Protein product: CATSSRDNKETQYF. The J gene is TRBJ2-5, the V gene TRBV15; the D gene is possibly TRBD1 (6 bases). The CDR3 spans 14 residues. Germline V CDR1 and CDR2: LNHNV, YYDKDF (reference sequence). V was shortened by 3 bases and J by 3 bases, with 11 bases between the two germline ends.

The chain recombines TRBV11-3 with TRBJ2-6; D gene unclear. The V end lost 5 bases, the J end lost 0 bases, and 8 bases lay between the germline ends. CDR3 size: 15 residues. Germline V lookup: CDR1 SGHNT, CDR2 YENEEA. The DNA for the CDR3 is TGTGCCAGCAGCCGAAGCCTCTCTGGGGCCAACGTCCTGACTTTC. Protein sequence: CASSRSLSGANVLTF.

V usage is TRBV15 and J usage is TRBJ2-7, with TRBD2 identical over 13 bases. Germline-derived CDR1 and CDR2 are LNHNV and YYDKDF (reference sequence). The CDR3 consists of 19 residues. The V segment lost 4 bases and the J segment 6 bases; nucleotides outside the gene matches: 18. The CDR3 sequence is CATSTTGLAGARLRSEQYF. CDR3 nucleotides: TGTGCCACCAGCACCACCGGACTAGCGGGAGCTCGGTTGAGGTCCGAGCAGTACTTC.

This chain's CDR3 is CASSESRGRTRAIEKLFF. CDR3 in DNA: TGTGCCAGCAGTGAAAGCAGGGGACGGACAAGGGCCATAGAAAAACTGTTTTTT. The chain uses TRBV2 and TRBJ1-4, with D possibly being TRBD1 (6 bases). V was clipped by 2 bases and J by 8 bases, with 24 bases between them. This CDR3 has 18 residues. Germline CDR1 and CDR2: SNHLY and FYNNEI.

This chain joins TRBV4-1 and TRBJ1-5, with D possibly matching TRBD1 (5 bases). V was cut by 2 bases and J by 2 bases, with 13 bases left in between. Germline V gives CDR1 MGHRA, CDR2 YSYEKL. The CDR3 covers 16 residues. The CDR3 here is CASSQQGGKGNQPQHF. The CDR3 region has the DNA TGCGCCAGCAGCCAACAGGGAGGAAAGGGCAATCAGCCCCAGCATTTT.

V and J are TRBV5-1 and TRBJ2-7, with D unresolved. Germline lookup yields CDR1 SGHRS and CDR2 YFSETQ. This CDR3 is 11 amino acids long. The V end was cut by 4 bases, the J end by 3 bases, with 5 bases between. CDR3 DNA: TGCGCCAGCAGCCGCGACTACGAGCAGTACTTC. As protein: CASSRDYEQYF.

The CDR3 reads CASSRDRDSGANVLTF. CDR3 DNA sequence: TGTGCCAGTAGCAGGGACAGGGACTCTGGGGCCAACGTCCTGACTTTC. The V and J genes are TRBV19 and TRBJ2-6, with 9 bases that match TRBD1. J lost 0 bases, V lost 6 bases, and 3 bases had no gene match. The CDR3 loop spans 16 amino acids. From germline, CDR1 is LNHDA and CDR2 SQIVND (reference sequence).

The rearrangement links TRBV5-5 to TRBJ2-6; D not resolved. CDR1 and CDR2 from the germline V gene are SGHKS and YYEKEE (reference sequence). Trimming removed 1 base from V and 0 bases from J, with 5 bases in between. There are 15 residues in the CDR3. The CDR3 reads CASSLSGSGANVLTF. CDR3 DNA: TGTGCCAGCAGCTTGTCCGGCTCTGGGGCCAACGTCCTGACTTTC.

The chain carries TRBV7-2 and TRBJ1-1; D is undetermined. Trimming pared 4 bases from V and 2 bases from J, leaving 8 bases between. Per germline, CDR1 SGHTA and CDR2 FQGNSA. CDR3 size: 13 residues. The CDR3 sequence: CASSYGINTEAFF. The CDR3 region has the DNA TGTGCCAGCAGCTACGGGATTAACACTGAAGCTTTCTTT. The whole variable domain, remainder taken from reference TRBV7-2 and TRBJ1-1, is GAGVSQSPSNKVTEKGKDVELRCDPISGHTALYWYRQSLGQGLEFLIYFQGNSAPDKSGLPSDRFSAERTGGSVSTLTIQRTQQEDSAVYLCASSYGINTEAFFGQGTRLTVV.

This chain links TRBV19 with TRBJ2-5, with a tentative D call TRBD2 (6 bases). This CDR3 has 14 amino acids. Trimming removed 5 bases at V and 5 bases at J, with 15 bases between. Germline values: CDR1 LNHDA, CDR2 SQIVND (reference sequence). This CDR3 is CASSSSGVRETQYF. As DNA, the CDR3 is TGTGCCAGTAGTTCCTCGGGAGTCCGGGAGACCCAGTACTTC. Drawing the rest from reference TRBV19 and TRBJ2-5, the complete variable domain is DGGITQSPKYLFRKEGQNVTLSCEQNLNHDAMYWYRQDPGQGLRLIYYSQIVNDFQKGDIAEGYSVSREKKESFPLTVTSAQKNPTAFYLCASSSSGVRETQYFGPGTRLLVL.

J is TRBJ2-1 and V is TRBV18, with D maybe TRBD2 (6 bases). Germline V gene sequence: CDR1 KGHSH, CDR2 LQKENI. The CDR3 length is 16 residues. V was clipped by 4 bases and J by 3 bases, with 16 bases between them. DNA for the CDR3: TGTGCCAGCTCACTGCAGGGAGGTTCTAGCTACAATGAGCAGTTCTTC. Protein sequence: CASSLQGGSSYNEQFF.

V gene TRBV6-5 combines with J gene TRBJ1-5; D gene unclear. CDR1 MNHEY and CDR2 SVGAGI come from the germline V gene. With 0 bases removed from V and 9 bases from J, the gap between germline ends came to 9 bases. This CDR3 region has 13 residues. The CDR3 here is CASSYSTRLPQHF. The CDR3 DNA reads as TGTGCCAGCAGTTACTCGACACGTCTGCCCCAGCATTTT.

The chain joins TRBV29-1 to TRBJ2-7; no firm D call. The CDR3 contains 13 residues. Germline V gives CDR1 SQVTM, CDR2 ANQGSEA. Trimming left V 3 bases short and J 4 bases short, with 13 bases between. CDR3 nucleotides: TGCAGCGTTGAGGTAGACATTCCTTACGAGCAGTACTTC. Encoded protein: CSVEVDIPYEQYF.

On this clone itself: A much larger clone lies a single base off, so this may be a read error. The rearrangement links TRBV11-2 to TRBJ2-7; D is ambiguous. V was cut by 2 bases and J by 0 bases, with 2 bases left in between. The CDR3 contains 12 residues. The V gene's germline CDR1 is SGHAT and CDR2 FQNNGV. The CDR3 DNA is TGTGCCAGCAGCTTACACTCCTACGAGCAGTACTTC. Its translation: CASSLHSYEQYF.